This T cell receptor beta chain is drawn from a study of blood T cells in healthy people across ages (dated by TCRdb to between 2015 and 2016). About the full investigation: In model experiments, template switching captured roughly one uniquely barcoded TCR beta cDNA molecule for every two T cells. To track age-related changes in TCR beta repertoire diversity, the study relied on deep sequencing normalized with unique cDNA molecular identifiers. Four age groups were formed from the donors: young (average roughly 15 years), middle-aged (around 41), aged (about 62) and long-lived (around 80). For two donors (one aged 18 to 29 and one aged 80 or older), the study analyzed two additional independent replicas of 1 million unique cDNA reads from the same blood draw.

Summary of the overall study and its limitations: The CMV infection status of donors was not known, potentially confounding age-related changes in expanded clonotypes. Estimates of total diversity based on one million sequenced T cells were considered lower bounds and underestimates. Compared with the aged group, the long-lived group had more naive CD4+ T cells, fewer expanded clones and increased TCR diversity, a pattern suggesting age selection. As age increased, observed TCR beta diversity per million T cells dropped in a roughly linear way, and a significant reduction was already evident by age about 36. There was a strong correlation between observed TCR beta diversity and the percentage of naive T cells measured by flow cytometry. Since profiling was done on bulk unsorted PBMCs, naive and antigen-experienced compartments could not be conclusively compared.

Libraries were made using 5' RACE. Sequencing used an Illumina HiSeq 2500. A second PCR of about 7 to 12 cycles was run with a J-beta primer mix and a sample-barcoded 5' primer. Each TCR beta cDNA molecule received a unique molecular identifier from a template-switch 5' adaptor carrying 12 random nucleotides. Each sample yielded at least 2.5 million CDR3-containing paired-end reads. All of the RNA was converted into first-strand cDNA using the Mint cDNA synthesis kit, with a TRBC-specific oligonucleotide serving as the primer. After uracil-DNA glycosylase treatment, a first 18-cycle PCR used universal primers M1SS and BC2_uni_R on all cDNA. On the study's bioinformatics: For normalization, 1 million high-quality reads, each with a distinct molecular identifier, were randomly selected from each sample. Instead of being binned into consensus sequences, reads with shared molecular identifiers were discarded. CDR3 identification, clonotype clustering and error correction used MiTCR with a Q25 quality threshold and the strictest error-elimination algorithm. Lower-bound total TCR beta diversity was estimated with a nonparametric unseen species model using Euler transformation. Using fastp at Q25 and MiXCR, TCRdb reprocessed the public reads and kept productive beta chains. Each entry is one CDR3 protein sequence, shown with its most common DNA and genes. The V and J calls were determined by TCRdb, not by the authors. Recorded for this sample are about 800,000 distinct CDR3 sequences; around 25% of them occurred a single time. The ten top clones hold roughly 3.5% of the sample.

The donors were 40 or so Caucasian individuals from Russia, aged about 6 to 95 years, who were systemically healthy. About 10 milliliters of peripheral blood were drawn from each donor into EDTA-treated Vacutainer tubes. PBMCs were isolated by Ficoll-Paque density-gradient centrifugation, with at least 7 million obtained per sample. Total RNA was extracted from PBMCs with Trizol reagent, with at least 5.5 micrograms obtained per sample. For every donor, flow cytometry on a PBMC aliquot measured the percentage of naive CD45RAhigh/CD27high T cells. Trimming accounts for 5 bases at V and 4 bases at J, while the number of junction bases matched to no gene is 4. The CDR3, cysteine through phenylalanine, is 15 amino acids long. Only the CDR3 portion is preserved as DNA: 45 bases, with reading frame beginning at the first base. This clonotype was counted a few times. Its antigen specificity is not known. There are no base qualities to consult, and no much larger clone falls within one base.

The sample also formed part of further work on T cells of mothers and their children. In that second paper, the authors write: The donors were nine systemically healthy Caucasian individuals, made up of three mothers and their six children. cDNA synthesis used all of the extracted RNA, with roughly 1.5 ug of RNA in each 15 ul reaction. Sample barcodes and 2-4 random nucleotides were added via the M1S primer in the second PCR. More than 8 million TCR beta CDR3 reads were obtained from each mother, and some 3.2 million reads were obtained from each child. Thymic selection shapes the output of TCR recombination in a similar way in related and unrelated pairs, and inherited differences have a minor effect. Related mother-child pairs always showed normalized repertoire overlap that was slightly higher than in unrelated mother-child pairs, though the difference was never significant. Persistent microchimeric T cell clones were not detected, at a sensitivity of 95 to 100 clones per million clonotypes. Deep NGS was used in the study to compare the TCR beta repertoires of mothers and children and to look for features that separate related mother-child pairs from unrelated individuals. The mean age was roughly 40 +/- 4 years for the mothers and around 11 +/- 4 years for the children. Libraries were sequenced on Illumina HiSeq 2000 with 100+100 nt paired-end reads after adapter ligation with NEBNext reagents. To prevent cross-contamination, the mother and child libraries were prepared one month apart and sequenced in separate runs. Each donor had between about 450,000 and 2,100,000 distinct TCR beta clonotypes identified. Naive TCR beta clonotypes were estimated from low-frequency clonotypes matched to each donor's FACS-determined naive share, without sorting.

The chain links TRBV12-3 or TRBV12-4 with TRBJ1-4; 10 central nucleotides agree with TRBD1. Sample: blood. The TCR originated in a boy aged 5-17 years in good health. CDR3 reads: CASSGTGDFNEKLFF. The sequenced DNA is TGTGCCAGCAGTGGGACAGGGGATTTTAATGAAAAACTGTTTTTT.